This T cell receptor (beta chain) was identified during a study of post-analysis software for immune sequencing data. For the study at large: Patients had relapsing-remitting, secondary progressive or progressive-relapsing multiple sclerosis; some lacked subtype.

There are 14 residues in the CDR3. The ends were cut back, 5 bases at V and 4 bases at J, with 17 bases in the middle. The germline gives CDR1 DFQATT, CDR2 SNEGSKA (reference sequence). Note on this clonotype: Antigen specificity is unknown.

Libraries were made from TCR beta cDNA, and they carried unique molecular identifiers. The T cell input of about 0.95 to 11 million gave roughly 460,000 cDNA molecules. TCRdb analysed the PCR reads with MiXCR anew, one entry per CDR3 protein. Of roughly 580,000 distinct CDR3 sequences detected, about 40% appear once; the ten largest clones hold under 2%. Findings and limits, study-wide: The five TRBV segments detected at higher frequency in patients than in controls included TRBV5-6, TRBV5-1 and TRBV20-1. Versus controls, multiple sclerosis patients showed significantly lower diversity (normalized Chao1).

V usage is TRBV20-1 and J usage is TRBJ1-2; possibly TRBD1 for D (6 bases). Sequenced sample: blood. This clonotype was obtained from a girl under 18 with multiple sclerosis. CDR3 amino acids: CSAESGGLSYGYTF. The CDR3 coding sequence is TGCAGTGCTGAATCGGGGGGGCTGAGCTATGGCTACACCTTC.